These 13 T cell receptor beta chains originate from one sample sequenced in a study of T cell repertoires in cytomegalovirus infection. TCRdb re-called the reads with MiXCR, one entry per CDR3 protein. Seen here are about 130,000 distinct CDR3 sequences, 7.5% to 9% observed once, and the top ten hold about 9.5%. The sequenced material came from PBMCs. The receptors originated from a human donor in good health (CMV status not recorded). Some clones in this sample may be carry-over from other donors' samples.

This clonotype came up many times. V gene TRBV15 combines with J gene TRBJ2-3, with 9 bases identical to TRBD2. Trimming removed 6 bases from V and 2 bases from J; junction bases left unmatched: 12. CDR3 size: 17 residues. CDR1 is LNHNV and CDR2 is YYDKDF in the germline V gene (reference sequence). The CDR3, as DNA: TGTGCCACCAGACTTGATCGGCTAGCGGGGAACACAGATACGCAGTATTTT. Its translation is CATRLDRLAGNTDTQYF.

Many counts were recorded for this clonotype. The gene calls are TRBV5-4 and TRBJ2-7; unclear D gene. Germline loops: CDR1 SGHNT, CDR2 YYREEE (reference sequence). CDR3 length equals 14 residues. V lost 2 bases to trimming and J lost 2 bases, with 11 bases between them. The CDR3 spells CASSFEVLAYEQYF. For the CDR3, the DNA is TGTGCCAGCAGCTTCGAGGTCCTGGCCTACGAGCAGTACTTC.

The J gene is TRBJ2-3, the V gene TRBV20-1; 9 bases line up with TRBD1. The V gene end was trimmed by 1 base and the J gene end by 4 bases; junction bases not matched to a gene: 9. CDR3 length equals 16 residues. Germline loops: CDR1 DFQATT, CDR2 SNEGSKA (reference sequence). CDR3 in amino acids: CSARALGQGFADTQYF. CDR3 coding DNA: TGCAGTGCTAGAGCCCTGGGACAGGGTTTCGCAGATACGCAGTATTTT.

The chain couples TRBV2 to TRBJ2-2; weak D call: TRBD2 (5 bases). The CDR3 is 14 amino acids. Germline V gene lookup returns CDR1 SNHLY and CDR2 FYNNEI. V was trimmed by 8 bases and J by 4 bases, leaving 14 bases between them. DNA of the CDR3: TGTGCCAGCGGTCTAATGGGAGCCACCGGGGAGCTGTTTTTT. The encoded protein is CASGLMGATGELFF.

This clonotype was counted at least ten times. The chain employs TRBV15 and TRBJ2-7; 9 nucleotides line up with TRBD1. CDR3 length: 15 amino acids. V gave up 2 bases and J gave up 2 bases; unmatched junction bases: 4. Germline lookup yields CDR1 LNHNV and CDR2 YYDKDF (reference sequence). DNA for the CDR3: TGTGCCACCAGCAGACAAGGACAGGGGACCTACGAGCAGTACTTC. This encodes CATSRQGQGTYEQYF.

As concerns this clonotype: One base away lies a much larger clone, so this may be a sequencing read error. The chain joins TRBV29-1 to TRBJ2-3, with D uncertain. CDR1 and CDR2 from the germline V gene are SQVTM and ANQGSEA. The CDR3 spans 11 residues. Trimming stripped 1 base from V and 4 bases from J, with 3 bases between. The CDR3 DNA is TGCAGCGTTGAAGTGGCAGATACGCAGTATTTT. Amino acid sequence: CSVEVADTQYF.

This clonotype came up many times. The CDR3 DNA reads as TGCGCCAGCAGCTTGGAAGGATATGGCTACACCTTC. It encodes CASSLEGYGYTF. V gene TRBV5-1 combines with J gene TRBJ1-2; D is unresolved. Per the germline V gene, CDR1 is SGHRS and CDR2 is YFSETQ. The ends were cut back, 0 bases at V and 5 bases at J, with 5 bases in the middle. The CDR3 contains 12 residues.

The chain joins TRBV6-6 to TRBJ1-4, with TRBD1 as a possible D gene (6 bases). The CDR3 loop spans 13 amino acids. V was trimmed by 2 bases and J by 8 bases, leaving 9 bases between them. Per germline, CDR1 MNHNY and CDR2 SVGAGI (reference sequence). The CDR3 DNA reads as TGTGCCAGCAGTTACGGACAGACAGAAAAACTGTTTTTT. Translating gives CASSYGQTEKLFF.

This clonotype was observed at least ten times. The J gene is TRBJ2-1, the V gene TRBV6-1, with unresolved D. Germline-derived CDR1 and CDR2 are MNHNS and SASEGT. The ends were cut back, 6 bases at V and 15 bases at J, with 15 bases in the middle. This CDR3 is built from 11 residues. CDR3 sequence (DNA): TGTGCCAGCAGGTCGGGCCTCGTAGCGTTCTTC. Amino acids: CASRSGLVAFF.

This clonotype was recorded at least ten times. The J gene is TRBJ2-3, the V gene TRBV5-1; TRBD1 agrees at 9 bases. The CDR3 extends over 14 amino acids. Looked up from germline, CDR1 is SGHRS and CDR2 is YFSETQ. V lost 4 bases, J lost 6 bases, and 6 bases stayed unmatched. The CDR3: CASSIGTGSDTQYF. CDR3 nucleotide sequence: TGCGCCAGCAGCATCGGGACAGGGTCTGATACGCAGTATTTT.

This clonotype was seen a few times. The V and J genes are TRBV29-1 and TRBJ1-2, with a possible D match to TRBD1 (6 bases). V gave up 7 bases and J gave up 7 bases, with 13 bases separating them. Germline V gene sequence: CDR1 SQVTM, CDR2 ANQGSEA. The CDR3 is 11 amino acids. The CDR3 here is CSALSGVGYTF. In DNA form, the CDR3 reads TGCAGCGCGCTTTCAGGGGTTGGCTACACCTTC.

This chain joins TRBV9 and TRBJ2-3; TRBD1 agrees at 8 bases. Germline V gives CDR1 SGDLS, CDR2 YYNGEE. The length of the CDR3 is 15 residues. After removal of 6 bases from V and 6 bases from J, the junction contained 12 bases not matched to a gene. The CDR3 region has the DNA TGTGCCAGCAATACAGGGGGTCCCCCCCTGGATACGCAGTATTTT. Amino acid sequence: CASNTGGPPLDTQYF.

This clonotype was seen ten or more times. The rearrangement uses TRBV12-3 or TRBV12-4 and TRBJ2-7, with TRBD1 matching over 11 bases. Trimming at V came to 5 bases and at J to 5 bases, leaving 8 bases not matched to a gene. There are 15 residues in the CDR3. CDR3 sequence reads: CASSVLGTGGDEQYF. The CDR3 region has the DNA TGTGCCAGCAGTGTCCTCGGGACAGGGGGGGACGAGCAGTACTTC.